This T cell receptor beta chain was sequenced during a study of beta chain features in type 1 diabetes (dated by TCRdb to the late 2010s). With respect to the entire study: Patients and healthy donors did not differ in mean age, gender distribution, total cell number or subset yield. Across all samples, 107,917,701 sorted cells were examined, and cell number per subset correlated strongly with RNA yield. Regulatory and stem cell-like memory subsets were obtained from only 8 patients and roughly 8 healthy donors, while naive and central memory subsets were obtained from all 30 or so donors. The study compared TCRB repertoires of sorted circulating CD4+ T cell subsets between recently diagnosed type 1 diabetes patients and matched healthy donors. The full study reports these points: Because cDNA was sequenced instead of genomic DNA, activated cells with high expression could be over-represented, although the groups did not differ in activation or CD3 levels. Naive, central memory and regulatory TCRB repertoires appeared to be more alike among patients than among healthy donors. Patients with type 1 diabetes made fewer insertions and deleted more nucleotides at VDJ recombination sites, implying thymic rearrangement abnormalities. In all four CD4+ subsets, TCRB CDR3 length was moderately but significantly shorter in type 1 diabetes patients. Shorter templates might have been favored by PCR, but patient and control samples were amplified and corrected together, so both groups would have been affected equally by any skew. HLA sub-analyses involved small numbers of individuals, so any influence of HLA type on TCRB rearrangement remained unresolved.

Comments on this clone: The antigen this receptor binds is unknown. Base qualities are not provided; no much larger clone lies one nucleotide away.

Sequences MDHEN (CDR1) and SYDVKM (CDR2) are obtained from the germline V gene. From its cysteine to its phenylalanine, the CDR3 spans 14 amino acids. Only the CDR3 DNA stays, 42 bases, in frame from base 1. V loses 6 bases at its end and J loses 0 bases; junction bases beyond the gene matches: 2. A single peripheral blood draw of roughly 0.11 L on average was collected from each donor into heparinised tubes. Using a panel that included CD45RO, CCR7, CD25, CD127, CD95 and CD27, naive, central memory, regulatory and stem cell-like memory CD4+ T cells were sorted on a BD FACSAria II. Purity was above 95% for every sorted population. PBMCs were isolated immediately by Lymphoprep density gradient centrifugation and stained directly without culture. Samples were stained and sorted in pairs, with one healthy donor and one patient per experiment, so that batch effects were minimized. The entire amount of isolated RNA was reverse transcribed using the High Capacity cDNA Reverse Transcription Kit, so the sequenced TCRB transcripts were expressed ones. Deep immunoSEQ sequencing was performed on naive, central memory and regulatory T cell samples, with an average of about 4 million total reads per sample. After sorted cells were lysed in RLT buffer, RNA was extracted with DNase-treated RNeasy Micro or Mini kits, with the choice depending on cell number. To prevent cross-contamination, every cell subset was processed on its own, while patient and healthy donor samples were processed together. The immunoSEQ multiplex PCR was used to amplify TCRB sequences from cDNA, yielding 87-bp fragments that span the CDR3 region. The amplicons were sequenced using the Illumina HiSeq platform. In the original analysis: Synthetic template baselines were used to correct PCR bias computationally, reads within Hamming distance 2 were collapsed, and singletons that could not be merged were discarded. Reads were aligned to IMGT to assign V, D and J genes, CDR3 length, and insertions or deletions at six rearrangement sites. Within each subset, clonotype counts were normalized to sorted cell number, and only after that were true diversity and Gini coefficients computed with the tcR R package. Repertoire sharing was quantified using the overlap coefficient calculated on TCRB nucleotide sequences. TCRdb took over this immuneACCESS table, retaining in-frame rearrangements with V and J assigned. Such tables are incomplete; in checked studies, under half of the missing clones stem from an unresolved V gene, and the remainder is unexplained. V and J calls plus clone size are reproduced from that table; the DNA served to infer D and trimming. The sample yields approximately 60,000 clones; about three fifths were counted once. The ten largest make up over 2% of the sample.

This TCR was sampled from a woman between 18 and 30 years old in good health. The chain joins TRBV28 to TRBJ1-5; 7 middle bases align to TRBD1. Sequencing was performed on Tregs from blood. According to the study, the label for this sample's cell subset or site signals: regulatory CD4+ T cells. The CDR3 region reads CASRRQGSNQPQHF. Here is the DNA: TGTGCCAGCAGGCGACAGGGTAGCAATCAGCCCCAGCATTTT.